What follows are 29 T cell receptor beta chains derived from one specimen sequenced in a study of T cell responses to AZD1222 COVID-19 vaccine. Repertoires were generated with immunoSEQ multiplex PCR, while TCRdb's copy carries only in-frame clones and drops some. The sample lists roughly 130,000 clones, approximately 92% occurring once. The sequencing here drew on peripheral blood, taken on day 0 of AZD1222 vaccination. The receptors derive from an adult in good health.

This clone was seen just once. The chain carries TRBV7-9 and TRBJ2-7; TRBD1 is a possible D gene (6 bases). The CDR3 spans 15 residues. From germline, CDR1 is SEHNR and CDR2 FQNEAQ (reference sequence). V was shortened by 7 bases and J by 0 bases, with 16 bases between the two germline ends. The CDR3 nucleotides read TGTGCCAGCAAAGGCAGGGGCGGGTCCTCCTACGAGCAGTACTTC. The encoded protein is CASKGRGGSSYEQYF.

The chain joins TRBV19 to TRBJ2-3, with D unresolved. Germline-derived CDR1 and CDR2 are LNHDA and SQIVND (reference sequence). The CDR3 covers 11 residues. V shed 9 bases and J shed 5 bases, with 9 bases lying between them. The CDR3 loop reads CASDAGDTQYF. The CDR3 coding sequence is TGTGCCAGCGACGCAGGAGATACGCAGTATTTT.

V and J are TRBV6-5 and TRBJ2-7, with TRBD1 matching over 8 bases. CDR1 is MNHEY, CDR2 SVGAGI, per germline. The CDR3 spans 12 residues. J lost 0 bases, V lost 10 bases, and 2 bases had no gene match. Here the CDR3 reads CAIRGLSYEQYF. CDR3 nucleotide sequence: TGTGCCATCAGGGGGCTCTCCTACGAGCAGTACTTC.

The chain recombines TRBV11-2 with TRBJ2-1; no definite D call. Between the trimmed V and J ends, which lost 1 base and 0 bases, there was a span of 13 bases. Germline CDR1 SGHAT, CDR2 FQNNGV. The CDR3 runs to 17 residues. The CDR3 sequence is CASSLGGSQHSYNEQFF. CDR3 coding DNA: TGTGCCAGCAGCTTAGGAGGTAGCCAGCACTCCTACAATGAGCAGTTCTTC.

CDR3 in DNA: TGTGCCAGCTCACCACAGTCTGGAAACACCATATATTTT. Residues: CASSPQSGNTIYF. The chain combines TRBV18 with TRBJ1-3; no reliable D call. Trimming pared 1 base from V and 1 base from J, leaving 2 bases between. Germline-derived CDR1 and CDR2 are KGHSH and LQKENI. CDR3 length: 13 residues.

This clone is a singleton in its sample. The CDR3 sequence is CAATGTSGKRGFYEQYF. CDR3 nucleotide sequence: TGTGCCGCAACCGGGACTAGCGGGAAGAGGGGGTTTTACGAGCAGTACTTC. The chain joins TRBV10-3 to TRBJ2-7; 13 bases map to TRBD2. Germline CDR1 reads ENHRY; CDR2 reads SYGVKD. The CDR3 consists of 17 residues. Trimming cost V 11 bases and J 4 bases; bases outside gene matches: 17.

The rearrangement links TRBV11-2 to TRBJ1-1, with D perhaps TRBD1 (5 bases). Trimming shortened V by 5 bases and J by 4 bases, and 20 bases separated the two germline ends. The CDR3 runs 16 residues. Germline V gene data show CDR1 as SGHAT and CDR2 as FQNNGV. This CDR3 reads CASSILPPAGSTEAFF. CDR3 nucleotides: TGTGCCAGCAGCATCCTCCCACCGGCAGGGTCCACTGAAGCTTTCTTT.

This chain links TRBV18 with TRBJ2-3; D is perhaps TRBD1 (6 bases). The V and J ends lost 3 bases and 2 bases respectively, with 9 bases between them. The CDR3 covers 14 residues. Germline V gene sequence: CDR1 KGHSH, CDR2 LQKENI. Here the CDR3 reads CASSPGQNTDTQYF. The CDR3 nucleotides read TGTGCCAGCTCACCGGGACAAAACACAGATACGCAGTATTTT.

This chain connects TRBV9 to TRBJ2-7, with D possibly being TRBD2 (6 bases). The CDR3 sequence is 15 residues long. From germline, CDR1 is SGDLS and CDR2 YYNGEE. The ends were cut back, 0 bases at V and 0 bases at J, with 10 bases in the middle. CDR3 loop: CASSVGDGSSYEQYF. CDR3 DNA sequence: TGTGCCAGCAGCGTAGGGGACGGGAGCTCCTACGAGCAGTACTTC. The full variable domain, in which reference TRBV9 and TRBJ2-7 provide the parts outside the CDR3, is DSGVTQTPKHLITATGQRVTLRCSPRSGDLSVYWYQQSLDQGLQFLIQYYNGEERAKGNILERFSAQQFPDLHSELNLSSLELGDSALYFCASSVGDGSSYEQYFGPGTRLTVT.

V usage is TRBV19 and J usage is TRBJ2-3, with TRBD1 identical over 7 bases. The CDR3 runs to 13 residues. Looked up from germline, CDR1 is LNHDA and CDR2 is SQIVND (reference sequence). V was pared by 6 bases and J by 4 bases, with 4 bases of the junction left unmatched. The CDR3, as DNA: TGTGCCAGTAGGACAGGGATGGCAGATACGCAGTATTTT. It specifies CASRTGMADTQYF.

This chain links TRBV18 with TRBJ1-5; unclear D gene. This CDR3 has 15 residues. Looked up from germline, CDR1 is KGHSH and CDR2 is LQKENI. V was pared by 2 bases and J by 5 bases, with 13 bases between. The CDR3 DNA reads as TGTGCCAGCTCACCAGCCCGCGGAGGCGATCAGCCCCAGCATTTT. Its protein is CASSPARGGDQPQHF.

This clone was recorded once. The chain combines TRBV30 with TRBJ1-1, with a possible D match to TRBD1 (6 bases). Germline CDR1 GTSNPN, CDR2 SVGIG (reference sequence). CDR3 length equals 15 residues. V lost 3 bases and J 4 bases, leaving 18 bases between the germline ends. The CDR3 bases are TGTGCCTGGAGGCTTAGAGCCTTAGGGGGCACTGAAGCTTTCTTT. As protein: CAWRLRALGGTEAFF. The full variable domain, completed using reference TRBV30 and TRBJ1-1, is SQTIHQWPATLVQPVGSPLSLECTVEGTSNPNLYWYRQAAGRGLQLLFYSVGIGQISSEVPQNLSASRPQDRQFILSSKKLLLSDSGFYLCAWRLRALGGTEAFFGQGTRLTVV.

The genes are TRBV18 and TRBJ2-7; a weak D match, TRBD1 (5 bases). The V gene's germline CDR1 is KGHSH and CDR2 LQKENI. Trimming stripped 4 bases from V and 2 bases from J, with 18 bases between. CDR3 length: 16 amino acids. The CDR3 nucleotides read TGTGCCAGCTCACGGGTTGGGGCAGGACATACCTACGAGCAGTACTTC. Its protein is CASSRVGAGHTYEQYF.

The chain employs TRBV30 and TRBJ1-5, with a possible D match to TRBD1 (6 bases). V was cut by 5 bases and J by 0 bases, with 14 bases left in between. The CDR3 consists of 15 residues. Germline V gene sequence: CDR1 GTSNPN, CDR2 SVGIG (reference sequence). The DNA of the CDR3 is TGTGCCTGGGCGACTTTCAGGGGTAGCAATCAGCCCCAGCATTTT. It translates to CAWATFRGSNQPQHF.

The chain combines TRBV3-1 (or the pseudogene TRBV3-2) with TRBJ2-1; TRBD2 matches 8 bases. Germline V gene data show CDR1 as LGHDT and CDR2 as YNNKEL (reference sequence). The V gene end was trimmed by 3 bases and the J gene end by 4 bases; junction bases not matched to a gene: 8. This CDR3 comprises 16 residues. CDR3 region: CASSHCTSGQYNEQFF. The CDR3 bases are TGTGCCAGCAGCCATTGTACTAGCGGCCAGTACAATGAGCAGTTCTTC.

DNA of the CDR3: TGTGCCACCAGCCCCTTGCGATCAACTGGACAGGGGCCGAACACCGGGGAGCTGTTTTTT. Amino acid sequence: CATSPLRSTGQGPNTGELFF. The V gene is TRBV15, the J gene TRBJ2-2, with 9 positions matching TRBD1. This CDR3 comprises 20 residues. With V trimmed by 5 bases and J by 0 bases, 16 bases remained unmatched. Germline V lookup: CDR1 LNHNV, CDR2 YYDKDF (reference sequence).

The gene calls are TRBV27 and TRBJ1-1; 8 bases fit TRBD1. Germline CDR1 is MNHEY and CDR2 is SMNVEV (reference sequence). This CDR3 spans 14 amino acids. V shed 6 bases, J shed 4 bases, and the junction held 7 bases outside the gene matches. CDR3 amino acids: CASRADRVGTEAFF. The CDR3 DNA sequence: TGTGCCAGCAGGGCGGACAGGGTTGGCACTGAAGCTTTCTTT.

The chain employs TRBV11-2 and TRBJ2-3; 11 nucleotides line up with TRBD2. Trimming took 5 bases from V and 5 from J; bases not matched to a gene: 12. The CDR3 runs 17 residues. CDR1 SGHAT and CDR2 FQNNGV come from the germline V gene. The CDR3 here is CASSRIARLAGRDTQYF. The DNA for the CDR3 is TGTGCCAGCAGCCGCATCGCCAGACTAGCGGGACGAGATACGCAGTATTTT.

V gene TRBV11-3 combines with J gene TRBJ2-2, with 8 nucleotides matching TRBD1. The junction had 13 bases not matched to a gene; V was cut back by 0 bases and J by 4 bases. CDR3 length: 19 residues. Germline V gene lookup returns CDR1 SGHNT and CDR2 YENEEA. CDR3 sequence (DNA): TGTGCCAGCAGCTTAGATAGAGCGGACAGGGTAGATTCCACCGGGGAGCTGTTTTTT. It specifies CASSLDRADRVDSTGELFF.

This rearrangement joins TRBV9 to TRBJ1-1, with 8 bases matching TRBD1. CDR1 SGDLS and CDR2 YYNGEE come from the germline V gene. V lost 4 bases and J lost 2; bases outside the gene matches: 7. This CDR3 spans 15 amino acids. CDR3 DNA: TGTGCCAGCAGCACCCAGGACAGGGATAACACTGAAGCTTTCTTT. As protein: CASSTQDRDNTEAFF.

This clone has only one observation. The V and J genes are TRBV28 and TRBJ1-1, with a possible D match to TRBD1 (6 bases). Trimming shortened V by 6 bases and J by 7 bases, and 12 bases separated the two germline ends. Looked up from germline, CDR1 is MDHEN and CDR2 is SYDVKM. This CDR3 is 12 amino acids long. DNA of the CDR3: TGTGCCAGCAGGGAACAGGGTTTTGAAGCTTTCTTT. It is translated as CASREQGFEAFF.

This chain links TRBV6-5 with TRBJ2-7, with D perhaps TRBD1 (5 bases). Deletions cut 4 bases from V and 4 bases from J, with 17 bases between. The CDR3 loop spans 15 amino acids. Germline V CDR1 and CDR2: MNHEY, SVGAGI. The CDR3: CASSSRAGKRYEQYF. CDR3 DNA: TGTGCCAGCAGTTCCCGAGCAGGGAAAAGGTACGAGCAGTACTTC.

This rearrangement joins TRBV15 to TRBJ2-7; D is unclear. The CDR3 runs to 13 residues. Looked up from germline, CDR1 is LNHNV and CDR2 is YYDKDF (reference sequence). Between the trimmed V and J ends, which lost 1 base and 2 bases, there was a span of 6 bases. CDR3 region: CATSRGRTYEQYF. The CDR3 DNA sequence: TGTGCCACCAGCAGAGGACGGACCTACGAGCAGTACTTC.

This chain joins TRBV30 and TRBJ2-7; 13 bases align to TRBD2. Germline V gene sequence: CDR1 GTSNPN, CDR2 SVGIG (reference sequence). Trimming took 0 bases from V and 6 from J; bases not matched to a gene: 20. This CDR3 is 20 amino acids long. The CDR3 DNA sequence: TGTGCCTGGAGTGTACGTTGGGGACTAGCGGGGCTGGGGGCTGGCTCCGAGCAGTACTTC. Amino acid sequence: CAWSVRWGLAGLGAGSEQYF.

The chain combines TRBV10-3 with TRBJ1-5; possible D gene TRBD1, 5 bases. CDR3 length: 15 residues. V shed 0 bases and J shed 7 bases, with 13 bases lying between them. Per the germline V gene, CDR1 is ENHRY and CDR2 is SYGVKD. As DNA, the CDR3 is TGTGCCATCAGTGAGTCAGGCCAGGGAAACCAGCCCCAGCATTTT. Translating it yields CAISESGQGNQPQHF.

This chain connects TRBV2 to TRBJ2-5; D is possibly TRBD1 or TRBD2 (5 bases each). CDR3 length: 16 residues. Germline V gives CDR1 SNHLY, CDR2 FYNNEI. The V and J ends lost 6 bases and 5 bases respectively, with 22 bases between them. The CDR3 DNA follows: TGTGCCAGCAGCTACGGGGCCGGGGCTTTGAGGGAGACCCAGTACTTC. Protein product: CASSYGAGALRETQYF.

V gene TRBV29-1 combines with J gene TRBJ2-1; 12 bases match TRBD2. The ends lost 6 bases at V and 7 bases at J; junction bases unmatched: 10. This CDR3 region has 15 residues. CDR1 and CDR2 (germline): SQVTM, ANQGSEA. CDR3 DNA: TGCAGCGTGTTGGGGCGGACTAGCGGGGATAATGAGCAGTTCTTC. Translating gives CSVLGRTSGDNEQFF.

The rearrangement links TRBV24-1 to TRBJ2-2; D remains ambiguous. Deletions cut 5 bases from V and 7 bases from J, with 10 bases between. This CDR3 region has 13 residues. CDR1 and CDR2 (germline): KGHDR, SFDVKD. CDR3 DNA sequence: TGTGCCACCAGTGTTTCCGGTAGCGGGGAGCTGTTTTTT. Residues: CATSVSGSGELFF.

The CDR3 here is CASSLGLASGGDEQFF. CDR3 nucleotides: TGTGCCAGCAGCTTAGGTTTGGCTAGCGGCGGGGATGAGCAGTTCTTC. The chain employs TRBV11-3 and TRBJ2-1; TRBD2 matches 7 bases. The CDR3 covers 16 residues. J gave up 8 bases and V 1 base, and 11 bases lay outside the gene matches. The V gene's germline CDR1 is SGHNT and CDR2 YENEEA.